Below are 13 T cell receptor beta chains sequenced from a single sample in a study of T cells in localized non-small cell lung cancer. Sequenced by immunoSEQ multiplex PCR; TCRdb stores in-frame clones only, minus some. This table holds 50,000 to 60,000 clones, approximately 86% found once. The source material was PBMCs, sampled before any cancer treatment. Receptors were obtained from a female donor with stage II lung adenocarcinoma.

CDR3 region: CASSLGDSYNSPLHF. The CDR3 DNA reads as TGTGCCAGCAGTTTGGGCGACTCCTATAATTCACCCCTCCACTTT. The rearrangement links TRBV7-3 to TRBJ1-6; D remains unclear. The CDR3 is made up of 15 amino acids. Germline V gene data show CDR1 as SGHTA and CDR2 as FQGTGA. V lost 6 bases, J lost 0 bases, and 9 bases lay in between.

The chain combines TRBV2 with TRBJ1-3; unclear D gene. Germline CDR1 is SNHLY and CDR2 is FYNNEI. This CDR3 is built from 14 residues. V was pared by 5 bases and J by 9 bases, with 17 bases between. The CDR3 nucleotides read TGTGCCAGCAGTTTCCAGGAGATCGGGGTCACCATATATTTT. Its translation is CASSFQEIGVTIYF.

This chain connects TRBV7-9 to TRBJ2-1; the D is unclear. Per germline, CDR1 SEHNR and CDR2 FQNEAQ (reference sequence). This CDR3 comprises 12 residues. Trimming took 5 bases from V and 10 from J, leaving 12 bases between them. In DNA, the CDR3 is TGTGCCAGCAGCCCCCTGAGGATGGAGCAGTTCTTC. Its translation: CASSPLRMEQFF.

The gene calls are TRBV5-8 and TRBJ2-1; 9 positions agree with TRBD1. CDR3 length equals 17 residues. The V segment lost 4 bases and the J segment 8 bases; nucleotides outside the gene matches: 16. CDR1 is SGHTS, CDR2 YDEGEE, per germline. The CDR3 spells CASSPWAGQGTRDEQFF. CDR3 DNA: TGTGCCAGCAGCCCTTGGGCAGGACAGGGGACAAGAGATGAGCAGTTCTTC.

The rearrangement joins TRBV5-1 to TRBJ2-3; a weak D match, TRBD2 (5 bases). Per germline, CDR1 SGHRS and CDR2 YFSETQ. The CDR3 totals 15 residues. Trimming stripped 2 bases from V and 0 bases from J, with 10 bases between. The CDR3 is CASSFNGESTDTQYF. CDR3 nucleotide sequence: TGCGCCAGCAGCTTCAACGGGGAGAGCACAGATACGCAGTATTTT.

This rearrangement joins TRBV5-6 to TRBJ1-4, with D possibly TRBD1 on 5 matching bases. Trimming left V 5 bases short and J 3 bases short, with 14 bases between. In germline, CDR1 is SGHDT, CDR2 YYEEEE. The CDR3 is 15 residues long. CDR3 coding DNA: TGTGCCAGCAGTTTGCAGGGTTTATCTAATGAAAAACTGTTTTTT. Amino acids: CASSLQGLSNEKLFF.

The sample holds a few counts of this clone. The chain carries TRBV18 and TRBJ1-6, with D possibly being TRBD1 (6 bases). Between the trimmed V and J ends, which lost 2 bases and 7 bases, there was a span of 12 bases. Germline assignment: CDR1 KGHSH and CDR2 LQKENI. The CDR3 is 15 amino acids. CDR3 DNA: TGTGCCAGCTCACCATCCGGGACACCGAATTCACCCCTCCACTTT. This codes for CASSPSGTPNSPLHF.

V usage is TRBV11-2 and J usage is TRBJ1-5, with D maybe TRBD1 (5 bases). CDR1 and CDR2 from the germline V gene are SGHAT and FQNNGV. V was clipped by 3 bases and J by 1 base, with 7 bases between them. The length of the CDR3 is 14 residues. CDR3: CASSFGGSNQPQHF. The CDR3 bases are TGTGCCAGCAGCTTCGGGGGGAGCAATCAGCCCCAGCATTTT.

This clone was found a few times. J is TRBJ2-1 and V is TRBV5-6; 8 bases map to TRBD2. Trimming took 2 bases from V and 9 from J; bases not matched to a gene: 13. There are 16 residues in the CDR3. Germline CDR1 and CDR2: SGHDT and YYEEEE. The DNA for the CDR3 is TGTGCCAGCAGCTTAGGTAGCGGGGCTCGGGCTGGTGAGCAGTTCTTC. It yields the protein CASSLGSGARAGEQFF. The variable domain in full, with the rest retrieved from reference TRBV5-6 and TRBJ2-1, is DAGVTQSPTHLIKTRGQQVTLRCSPKSGHDTVSWYQQALGQGPQFIFQYYEEEERQRGNFPDRFSGHQFPNYSSELNVNALLLGDSALYLCASSLGSGARAGEQFFGPGTRLTVL.

The V call is TRBV10-3, the J call TRBJ1-1; TRBD1 agrees at 11 bases. The CDR3 covers 15 residues. From germline, CDR1 is ENHRY and CDR2 SYGVKD. The junction had 9 bases not matched to a gene; V was cut back by 6 bases and J by 6 bases. CDR3 sequence: CAIRQDRGPWPEAFF. Written as DNA, the CDR3 is TGTGCCATCAGGCAGGACAGGGGGCCGTGGCCTGAAGCTTTCTTT.

The V gene is TRBV6-5, the J gene TRBJ1-2; D ambiguous. Per germline, CDR1 MNHEY and CDR2 SVGAGI. The CDR3 runs 14 residues. Trimming left V 3 bases short and J 4 bases short, with 12 bases between. CDR3 in amino acids: CASSYDVGGYGYTF. The CDR3 bases are TGTGCCAGCAGTTATGACGTGGGTGGCTATGGCTACACCTTC.

This chain uses TRBV27 with TRBJ2-6; D is ambiguous. V lost 3 bases and J 0 bases, leaving 15 bases between the germline ends. Looked up from germline, CDR1 is MNHEY and CDR2 is SMNVEV (reference sequence). The length of the CDR3 is 18 residues. Here the CDR3 DNA reads TGTGCCAGCAGTTTCTTTTATATGGGGAACTCTGGGGCCAACGTCCTGACTTTC. This gives the protein CASSFFYMGNSGANVLTF.

The chain combines TRBV4-1 with TRBJ2-5; possibly TRBD1 for D (6 bases). V lost 0 bases, J lost 5 bases, and 13 bases lay in between. CDR1 is MGHRA, CDR2 YSYEKL, per germline. The CDR3 consists of 15 residues. This CDR3 reads CASSQERHRVETQYF. The CDR3 DNA is TGCGCCAGCAGCCAAGAACGTCACAGGGTGGAGACCCAGTACTTC.